These 10 T cell receptor beta chains share one sample of origin, sequenced in a study of metastatic and nonmetastatic thyroid tumors. Among the patients, none had received any treatment before thyroid surgery. TCRdb re-analyzed the PCR reads using MiXCR. The sample gives 5,000 or so clones, almost 35% of which show up once; about 28% is in the top ten. The sample consisted of adjacent normal tissue. The receptors were gathered from a male donor with papillary thyroid cancer or a benign thyroid nodule (not recorded which). Some clones in this sample may be carry-over from other donors' samples.

A remark on this clone: The same CDR3 arises from other DNA sequences in this sample as well. J is TRBJ2-1 and V is TRBV28; TRBD2 is a possible D gene (5 bases). Germline V lookup: CDR1 MDHEN, CDR2 SYDVKM. The CDR3 length is 17 residues. Trimming cost V 4 bases and J 4 bases, with 20 bases left between them. CDR3 bases: TGTGCCAGCAGTTCACCGTATACTAGTCCCATTTACAATGAGCAGTTCTTC. It specifies CASSSPYTSPIYNEQFF. The whole variable domain, remainder taken from reference TRBV28 and TRBJ2-1, is DVKVTQSSRYLVKRTGEKVFLECVQDMDHENMFWYRQDPGLGLRLIYFSYDVKMKEKGDIPEGYSVSREKKERFSLILESASTNQTSMYLCASSSPYTSPIYNEQFFGPGTRLTVL.

This clone was found many times. The junction shows a germline mismatch at one end, possibly a read error. The chain recombines TRBV30 with TRBJ1-6; D not certain. The V gene's germline CDR1 is GTSNPN and CDR2 SVGIG (reference sequence). This CDR3 spans 14 amino acids. For the CDR3, the DNA is TGTGCCTGGAGTGTTGCAGGAGTCAATTCACCCTTCCACTTT. This gives the protein CAWSVAGVNSPFHF.

This clone is termed medium-sized (0.01 to 0.1%). The chain recombines TRBV28 with TRBJ2-6; D is perhaps TRBD1 (5 bases). Trimming left V 3 bases short and J 4 bases short, with 10 bases between. This CDR3 region has 15 residues. Per germline, CDR1 MDHEN and CDR2 SYDVKM. CDR3 protein: CASSFFRGGANVLTF. Here the CDR3 DNA reads TGTGCCAGCAGTTTTTTTAGGGGCGGGGCCAACGTCCTGACTTTC.

As to this clone: The junction departs from germline at one end; a sequencing error may be responsible. The rearrangement links TRBV12-3 or TRBV12-4 to TRBJ1-2, with 10 bases matching TRBD1. There are 16 residues in the CDR3. The CDR3 protein is CARSTTGGAGFCGSTF. In DNA form, the CDR3 reads TGTGCCAGAAGTACGACAGGGGGCGCTGGATTCTGTGGCTCCACCTTC.

V usage is TRBV4-1 and J usage is TRBJ1-2; 12 positions match TRBD1. The germline gives CDR1 MGHRA, CDR2 YSYEKL. V was pared by 0 bases and J by 4 bases, with 3 bases of the junction left unmatched. The CDR3 is made up of 16 amino acids. DNA of the CDR3: TGCGCCAGCAGCCAAGATGAGGGACAGGGGGCCTATGGCTACACCTTC. Translation: CASSQDEGQGAYGYTF.

The V call is TRBV3-1, the J call TRBJ2-2, with TRBD2 identical over 8 bases. V was pared by 1 base and J by 4 bases, with 5 bases of the junction left unmatched. CDR1 and CDR2 (germline): LGHDT, YNNKEL (reference sequence). The CDR3 loop spans 16 amino acids. CDR3 nucleotides: TGTGCCAGCAGCCAAGGCCCGGGGGGGCCCACCGGGGAGCTGTTTTTT. It encodes CASSQGPGGPTGELFF.

The rearrangement uses TRBV6-1 and TRBJ1-5; 10 bases align to TRBD1. This CDR3 comprises 15 residues. V lost 6 bases to trimming and J lost 7 bases; unmatched junction nucleotides: 9. CDR1 is MNHNS, CDR2 SASEGT, per germline. CDR3 sequence: CASRPGTGVGQPQHF. The CDR3 nucleotides are TGTGCCAGCAGACCGGGGACAGGGGTTGGACAGCCCCAGCATTTT.

CDR3 in amino acids: CSASPGGGQPQHF. The DNA for the CDR3 is TGCAGTGCTAGTCCTGGGGGGGGTCAGCCCCAGCATTTT. The rearrangement uses TRBV20-1 and TRBJ1-5; D might be TRBD1 (5 bases). This CDR3 has 13 amino acids. Per germline, CDR1 DFQATT and CDR2 SNEGSKA (reference sequence). Trimming left V 3 bases short and J 6 bases short, with 12 bases between.

The chain joins TRBV7-2 to TRBJ2-7; no definite D call. The CDR3 sequence is 15 residues long. V lost 1 base to trimming and J lost 3 bases, with 13 bases between them. Germline CDR1 reads SGHTA; CDR2 reads FQGNSA. CDR3 amino acids: CASSLGVRAGYEQYF. In nucleotides, the CDR3 is TGTGCCAGCAGCTTAGGGGTTAGGGCTGGCTACGAGCAGTACTTC.

The sample holds a few counts of this clone. The chain uses TRBV6-4 and TRBJ2-1; 8 bases align to TRBD2. With V trimmed by 4 bases and J by 8 bases, 7 bases remained unmatched. This CDR3 is 14 amino acids long. CDR1 is MRHNA and CDR2 is SNTAGT in the germline V gene. CDR3: CASSARSGSHEQFF. The CDR3, as DNA: TGTGCCAGCAGTGCGAGGAGCGGGAGCCATGAGCAGTTCTTC.